Shown below are 9 T cell receptor beta chains from a single sample sequenced in a study of CD8+ T cells in alopecia areata. Markers including CD4, CD8alpha, NKG2D and NKG2ACE guided sorting of pooled cutaneous lymph node cells. Extraction and reverse transcription of RNA yielded cDNA as the sequencing template. Generated by immunoSEQ multiplex PCR, the TCRdb table keeps only in-frame clones and is missing some. Sampling found under 350,000 clones, none seen once. Sequencing was done on a sample of CD4+ T cells sorted from a lymph node. Source of these receptors: a C3H/HeJ mouse with alopecia areata. The mice in this strain carry MHC haplotype H2-k.

This clone was seen more than once but under ten times. Gene names and germline match the mouse. The CDR3 end lies 4 residues beyond the end of the read and is filled in from the germline J gene. The chain uses TRBV13-1 and TRBJ1-2; 9 bases map to TRBD1. The V gene's germline CDR1 is NSHNY and CDR2 SYGAGN. There are 15 residues in the CDR3. V was clipped by 0 bases and J by 3 bases; unmatched bases: 3. The CDR3 sequence: CASSDADRGDSDYTF. Incomplete CDR3 DNA: TGTGCCAGCAGTGATGCAGACAGGGGGGACTCC.

This clone was found a few times. Mouse names are used for the genes. The CDR3 end falls 4 residues outside the read, so it is completed with the germline J gene. Other DNA sequences in the same sample also yield this CDR3. This chain joins TRBV19 and TRBJ2-3, with a possible D match to TRBD2 (7 bases). The CDR3 extends over 15 amino acids. Trimming took 0 bases from V and 3 from J, leaving 11 bases between them. Per the germline V gene, CDR1 is FNHDT and CDR2 is SITEND (reference sequence). Incomplete CDR3 DNA: TGTGCCAGCAGTATAGAGGGGGGCCGGGCAGAA. Translating it yields CASSIEGGRAE. The full CDR3 protein is CASSIEGGRAETLYF.

This clone has more than one count but fewer than ten. Gene names denote mouse genes. The missing CDR3 end, 4 residues past where the read stops, is filled in from the germline J gene. This sequence joins TRBV13-1 and TRBJ2-3; possible D gene TRBD1, 6 bases. The CDR3 runs 16 residues. CDR1 is NSHNY, CDR2 SYGAGN, per germline. V was trimmed by 3 bases and J by 0 bases, leaving 14 bases between them. CDR3 protein: CASSAPDSTSAETLYF. The DNA read from the CDR3 is TGTGCCAGCAGTGCCCCGGACAGCACTAGTGCAGAA.

As to this clone: Mouse names are used for the genes. The CDR3 goes on 4 residues after the read ends, and that part is filled in from the germline J gene. The chain links TRBV13-1 to TRBJ2-7; 11 bases fit TRBD1. With 6 bases clipped from V and 3 bases from J, the junction kept 5 bases outside the gene matches. The CDR3 has 14 amino acids. Germline V gene lookup returns CDR1 NSHNY and CDR2 SYGAGN. The covered CDR3 bases are TGTGCCAGCATAGGGGGGACAGGGGGCTAT. Its translation: CASIGGTGGY. The entire CDR3 reads CASIGGTGGYEQYF.

Concerning this clone itself: Germline and genes: mouse. This CDR3 is CASSDGTGTSAETLYF. The sequenced CDR3 bases are TGTGCCAGCAGTGATGGGACTGGGACTAGTGCAGAA. This sequence joins TRBV13-3 and TRBJ2-3, with TRBD2 identical over 8 bases. The CDR3 end is not reached by the read, which stops 4 residues before it; the germline J gene fills it in. The J segment lost 0 bases and the V segment lost 0 bases, leaving 3 bases of the junction unmatched. The CDR3 is 16 amino acids. Germline-derived CDR1 and CDR2 are NNHDY and SYVADS.

Turning to this clone: Genes here carry mouse names. Sequencing ends 4 residues short of the CDR3 end; the germline J gene provides the rest. This chain connects TRBV13-1 to TRBJ2-5, with D perhaps matching TRBD2 (5 bases). The germline V gene has CDR1 NSHNY and CDR2 SYGAGN. V was trimmed by 4 bases and J by 0 bases, leaving 6 bases between them. The CDR3 is made up of 13 amino acids. The DNA read from the CDR3 is TGTGCCAGCAGTCTGGGTAACCAAGAC. Its protein product is CASSLGNQD. The whole CDR3 reads CASSLGNQDTQYF.

The sample holds many counts of this clone. The gene symbols are mouse symbols. The sequence runs out 4 residues before the end of the CDR3; the remainder is reconstructed from the germline J gene. This specimen includes other DNA sequences encoding the same CDR3. The rearrangement uses TRBV13-1 and TRBJ2-1; a possible D gene is TRBD1 (5 bases). This CDR3 is 13 amino acids long. Trimming took off 3 bases at V and 1 base at J, with 5 bases between the two ends. Germline V gene sequence: CDR1 NSHNY, CDR2 SYGAGN. CDR3 DNA (partial): TGTGCCAGCAGTGGACAGAACTATGCT. Its protein is CASSGQNYA. From start to end, the CDR3 is CASSGQNYAEQFF.

On this clone: The gene names here belong to mouse. The read falls 4 residues short of the CDR3 end, and the missing part is taken from the germline J gene. The chain has TRBV13-3 and TRBJ2-4; 10 nucleotides line up with TRBD2. The V and J ends lost 3 bases and 0 bases, in that order; junction bases with no gene match: 7. Germline CDR1 and CDR2: NNHDY and SYVADS. CDR3 length: 17 amino acids. The sequenced CDR3 bases are TGTGCCAGCAGTGCCCGACTGGGGGGCCTTAGTCAAAAC. Its protein is CASSARLGGLSQN. The whole CDR3 protein reads CASSARLGGLSQNTLYF.

There are a few counts of this clone. The gene symbols are mouse symbols. Read coverage stops 4 residues before the CDR3 terminus; the germline J gene supplies the remainder. Additional DNA sequences in this sample encode the identical CDR3. V usage is TRBV19 and J usage is TRBJ2-3; a possible D gene is TRBD1 (6 bases). The CDR3 consists of 14 residues. V dropped 5 bases and J dropped 0 bases, with 10 bases sitting between them. Germline values: CDR1 FNHDT, CDR2 SITEND (reference sequence). CDR3 bases read: TGTGCCAGCAGGGACAGAACTAGTGCAGAA. This sequence encodes CASRDRTSAE. The whole CDR3 sequence is CASRDRTSAETLYF.